Listed here are 30 T cell receptor beta chains from one sample, sequenced in a study of early T cells in non-severe SARS-CoV-2 infection (dated by TCRdb to 2020 to 2022). Libraries were built with 5' RACE. TCRdb shows the sequencer as NextSeq 500. TCRdb cleaned the public reads at Q25 with fastp, built clones with MiXCR and kept in-frame beta chains. Each entry merges the rows of one CDR3 protein and shows their most common DNA and genes. The sample has tens of thousands of distinct CDR3 sequences on record, under 7% of them singletons. Of the sample, 4.5% to 7.5% is held by the ten largest clones. Sequenced sample: whole blood. The receptors were gathered from an adult who was a healthcare worker with PCR-confirmed SARS-CoV-2 infection or an uninfected control (not recorded which).

This chain links TRBV10-2 with TRBJ2-2, with 7 bases aligning to TRBD1. The CDR3 consists of 14 residues. The V gene's germline CDR1 is WSHSY and CDR2 SAAADI. V trimming: 7 bases; J trimming: 4 bases; junction bases outside the gene matches: 6. CDR3 sequence: CASTGTVLTGELFF. The CDR3 region has the DNA TGCGCCAGCACCGGGACAGTACTCACCGGGGAGCTGTTTTTT.

This clonotype was seen a handful of times. This sequence joins TRBV7-2 and TRBJ2-1, with 8 bases identical to TRBD2. The ends lost 6 bases at V and 3 bases at J; junction bases unmatched: 4. The germline gives CDR1 SGHTA, CDR2 FQGNSA. CDR3 length: 14 residues. The CDR3 reads CASRGLDDYNEQFF. The CDR3 nucleotides read TGTGCCAGCAGGGGACTAGATGACTACAATGAGCAGTTCTTC. The variable domain in full, with the rest retrieved from reference TRBV7-2 and TRBJ2-1, is GAGVSQSPSNKVTEKGKDVELRCDPISGHTALYWYRQSLGQGLEFLIYFQGNSAPDKSGLPSDRFSAERTGGSVSTLTIQRTQQEDSAVYLCASRGLDDYNEQFFGPGTRLTVL.

This clonotype has at least ten counts. The chain links TRBV4-1 to TRBJ2-6; TRBD1 might be the D (6 bases). Per germline, CDR1 MGHRA and CDR2 YSYEKL. The CDR3 loop spans 16 amino acids. The ends were cut back, 1 base at V and 1 base at J, with 8 bases in the middle. CDR3 coding DNA: TGCGCCAGCAGCCAAGTCACAGGGTCTGGGGCCAACGTCCTGACTTTC. Protein product: CASSQVTGSGANVLTF.

The chain couples TRBV14 to TRBJ2-1, with 9 bases fitting TRBD2. The germline CDR1 and CDR2 sequences are SGHDN and FVKESK. The CDR3 length is 20 residues. Unmatched junction bases numbered 16, after V lost 4 bases and J lost 0 bases. In DNA form, the CDR3 reads TGTGCCAGCAGCCTTCGACAGACAGGGAGCGGGAGGTACTCCTACAATGAGCAGTTCTTC. Translation gives CASSLRQTGSGRYSYNEQFF.

This clonotype showed up many times. This chain connects TRBV20-1 to TRBJ1-2; possible D gene TRBD1, 6 bases. Trimming pared 5 bases from V and 7 bases from J, leaving 11 bases between. CDR1 is DFQATT and CDR2 is SNEGSKA in the germline V gene (reference sequence). The CDR3 is made up of 11 amino acids. The CDR3 DNA reads TGCAGTGCTTGGGGGGCAGTTGGCTACACCTTC. Translating gives CSAWGAVGYTF.

This clonotype was counted a few times. This chain uses TRBV5-6 with TRBJ1-1; D uncertain. The CDR3 runs 13 residues. The V end was cut by 1 base, the J end by 3 bases, with 7 bases between. From germline, CDR1 is SGHDT and CDR2 YYEEEE. This CDR3 reads CASSLWADTEAFF. The CDR3 nucleotides read TGTGCCAGCAGCTTGTGGGCGGACACTGAAGCTTTCTTT.

Ten or more counts support this clonotype. The chain is built from TRBV20-1 and TRBJ2-5; D gene unclear. Trimming took 7 bases from V and 1 from J, leaving 10 bases between them. The CDR3 consists of 12 residues. Looked up from germline, CDR1 is DFQATT and CDR2 is SNEGSKA (reference sequence). The CDR3 loop is CSGKVIQETQYF. The CDR3 region has the DNA TGCAGTGGAAAGGTTATCCAAGAGACCCAGTACTTC.

This clonotype was observed a few times. This chain links TRBV13 with TRBJ2-3; unclear D gene. The ends were cut back, 1 base at V and 4 bases at J, with 12 bases in the middle. CDR1 and CDR2 from the germline V gene are PRHDT and FYEKMQ (reference sequence). CDR3 length: 15 residues. This CDR3 is CASSLAAARPDTQYF. The CDR3, as DNA: TGTGCCAGCAGCTTAGCGGCTGCACGCCCAGATACGCAGTATTTT.

This clonotype was counted between two and nine times. The chain uses TRBV29-1 and TRBJ2-5, with D unresolved. Deletions cut 4 bases from V and 1 base from J, with 4 bases between. This CDR3 is built from 11 residues. From germline, CDR1 is SQVTM and CDR2 ANQGSEA. The CDR3 bases are TGCAGCGTTGCCGTCCAAGAGACCCAGTACTTC. Its protein is CSVAVQETQYF.

The V gene is TRBV12-3 or TRBV12-4, the J gene TRBJ1-5; 7 positions agree with TRBD1. The CDR3 spans 14 residues. The ends lost 6 bases at V and 4 bases at J; junction bases unmatched: 6. CDR3 bases: TGTGCCAGCAGCGCCGGGACAGTTAATCAGCCCCAGCATTTT. Its translation is CASSAGTVNQPQHF.

This clonotype was seen ten or more times. A read error may produce the germline difference seen at one junction end. For the CDR3, the DNA is TGTGCCAGCAGTTTTTCTGAGCTAGACTTC. Translated, it gives CASSFSELDF. The gene calls are TRBV28 and TRBJ1-2; D uncertain. CDR1 and CDR2 (germline): MDHEN, SYDVKM. This CDR3 is 10 amino acids long.

A remark on this clonotype: A read error is possible here, since a much larger clone lies one base away. The chain is built from TRBV28 and TRBJ2-7, with 9 bases fitting TRBD1. Germline loops: CDR1 MDHEN, CDR2 SYDVKM. With 6 bases clipped from V and 5 bases from J, the junction kept 5 bases outside the gene matches. There are 13 residues in the CDR3. The DNA for the CDR3 is TGTGCCAGCAGGGGACAGGGTACGAACGAGCAGTACTTC. Protein sequence: CASRGQGTNEQYF.

At least ten counts were recorded for this clonotype. This chain joins TRBV20-1 and TRBJ1-1, with D possibly matching TRBD1 (5 bases). CDR1 and CDR2 from the germline V gene are DFQATT and SNEGSKA (reference sequence). Trimming stripped 0 bases from V and 3 bases from J, with 17 bases between. This CDR3 is built from 16 residues. The CDR3 DNA reads as TGCAGTGCTAGAGATGGAAGGGCAAGGGGAGACACTGAAGCTTTCTTT. Translated, it gives CSARDGRARGDTEAFF.

This clonotype was counted ten times or more. This chain joins TRBV4-3 and TRBJ2-7, with D uncertain. The germline CDR1 and CDR2 sequences are LGHNA and YSLEER. This CDR3 is built from 13 residues. V lost 0 bases and J lost 2, with 5 bases in between. CDR3 protein: CASSQDLPYEQYF. CDR3 coding DNA: TGCGCCAGCAGCCAAGATTTGCCCTACGAGCAGTACTTC.

This rearrangement joins TRBV20-1 to TRBJ2-7; D gene unclear. The V end lost 2 bases, the J end lost 2 bases, and 7 bases lay between the germline ends. Germline loops: CDR1 DFQATT, CDR2 SNEGSKA (reference sequence). The length of the CDR3 is 12 residues. The CDR3 DNA reads as TGCAGTGCTAGATTGACCACCTACGAGCAGTACTTC. Translating gives CSARLTTYEQYF.

CDR3 in amino acids: CASSQESETQYF. In DNA, the CDR3 is TGTGCCAGCAGCCAGGAGTCGGAGACCCAGTACTTC. The chain recombines TRBV11-2 with TRBJ2-5; unclear D gene. The V gene's germline CDR1 is SGHAT and CDR2 FQNNGV. The CDR3 length is 12 residues. The V end lost 5 bases, the J end lost 5 bases, and 9 bases lay between the germline ends.

This clonotype was picked up a small number of times. The V gene is TRBV6-5, the J gene TRBJ2-1, with D unresolved. The CDR3 totals 14 residues. V dropped 2 bases and J dropped 2 bases, with 7 bases sitting between them. The germline gives CDR1 MNHEY, CDR2 SVGAGI. This CDR3 is CASSYGSTYNEQFF. CDR3 nucleotide sequence: TGTGCCAGCAGTTACGGATCAACCTACAATGAGCAGTTCTTC.

This clonotype was counted between two and nine times. The CDR3 reads CASSDSTPGLEEQYF. CDR3 DNA sequence: TGTGCCAGCAGTGATTCTACCCCGGGACTGGAGGAGCAGTACTTC. The rearrangement uses TRBV6-1 and TRBJ2-7, with a tentative D call TRBD2 (6 bases). V lost 3 bases to trimming and J lost 7 bases, with 19 bases between them. CDR3 length: 15 amino acids. Germline V gene data show CDR1 as MNHNS and CDR2 as SASEGT.

This chain links TRBV10-2 with TRBJ2-1; 10 bases are shared with TRBD2. V lost 2 bases and J lost 3; bases outside the gene matches: 4. CDR3 length: 16 amino acids. CDR1 is WSHSY and CDR2 is SAAADI in the germline V gene. This CDR3 is CASSEKGLAFYNEQFF. The CDR3 nucleotides read TGCGCCAGCAGTGAGAAGGGACTAGCGTTCTACAATGAGCAGTTCTTC.

This clonotype was recorded many times. The chain uses TRBV4-3 and TRBJ2-1, with TRBD2 identical over 9 bases. Per the germline V gene, CDR1 is LGHNA and CDR2 is YSLEER. J was trimmed by 5 bases and V by 0 bases; bases with no gene match: 5. This CDR3 region has 16 residues. Written as DNA, the CDR3 is TGCGCCAGCAGCCAAGATGAGGCGGGAGGGAACAATGAGCAGTTCTTC. Translation gives CASSQDEAGGNNEQFF.

This chain connects TRBV12-3 or TRBV12-4 to TRBJ2-6; D unresolved. Trimming shortened V by 3 bases and J by 4 bases, and 10 bases separated the two germline ends. The CDR3 spans 15 residues. The CDR3 DNA is TGTGCCAGCAGTTTCCGGGTTCCCGGGGCCAACGTCCTGACTTTC. Amino acids: CASSFRVPGANVLTF.

This clonotype was detected only a few times. This rearrangement joins TRBV7-9 to TRBJ2-3; D not certain. The ends were cut back, 4 bases at V and 2 bases at J, with 10 bases in the middle. The germline CDR1 and CDR2 sequences are SEHNR and FQNEAQ (reference sequence). CDR3 length equals 14 residues. The CDR3 spells CASSSSQFTDTQYF. CDR3 in DNA: TGTGCCAGCAGCTCCAGCCAATTCACAGATACGCAGTATTTT.

The chain recombines TRBV2 with TRBJ2-1; D is perhaps TRBD1 (5 bases). CDR1 SNHLY and CDR2 FYNNEI come from the germline V gene. The CDR3 is 12 amino acids. Trimming left V 11 bases short and J 4 bases short, with 12 bases between. Written as DNA, the CDR3 is TGTGCCTCGCAGGGCTCATACAATGAGCAGTTCTTC. Translating it yields CASQGSYNEQFF.

This clonotype occurred a few times. V usage is TRBV7-6 and J usage is TRBJ1-1; 7 positions agree with TRBD1. The V segment lost 2 bases and the J segment 4 bases; nucleotides outside the gene matches: 7. The CDR3 extends over 15 amino acids. Germline loops: CDR1 SGHVS, CDR2 FNYEAQ. The CDR3 is CASSLTLQGSTEAFF. DNA for the CDR3: TGTGCCAGCAGCTTAACCCTACAGGGGAGCACTGAAGCTTTCTTT.

This chain uses TRBV11-2 with TRBJ2-5, with a weak D call TRBD1 (6 bases). The CDR3 is 14 amino acids. V lost 4 bases and J 1 base, leaving 10 bases between the germline ends. CDR1 and CDR2 from the germline V gene are SGHAT and FQNNGV. CDR3 DNA sequence: TGTGCCAGCAGCTGGGGACACCCCCAAGAGACCCAGTACTTC. Protein: CASSWGHPQETQYF.

This clonotype was counted many times. This rearrangement joins TRBV10-3 to TRBJ2-2, with 9 bases lining up with TRBD1. CDR1 and CDR2 from the germline V gene are ENHRY and SYGVKD. The CDR3 runs to 15 residues. V gave up 4 bases and J gave up 5 bases; unmatched junction bases: 5. This CDR3 reads CAISGPGQGTGELFF. CDR3 coding DNA: TGTGCCATCAGTGGACCGGGACAGGGTACCGGGGAGCTGTTTTTT.

This clonotype has at least ten counts. The rearrangement uses TRBV20-1 and TRBJ2-7; perhaps D is TRBD1 or TRBD2 (5 bases each). V was cut by 6 bases and J by 4 bases, with 16 bases left in between. The germline CDR1 and CDR2 sequences are DFQATT and SNEGSKA (reference sequence). This CDR3 contains 13 residues. The CDR3 protein is CSASLGWGYEQYF. The CDR3 DNA follows: TGCAGTGCCTCCCTGGGATGGGGGTACGAGCAGTACTTC.

This clonotype has more than one count but fewer than ten. This chain uses TRBV20-1 with TRBJ2-3; TRBD2 is a possible D gene (6 bases). V was shortened by 3 bases and J by 4 bases, with 14 bases between the two germline ends. Germline CDR1 DFQATT, CDR2 SNEGSKA (reference sequence). This CDR3 comprises 14 residues. The CDR3 nucleotides read TGCAGTGCTAGCGGGAGTATCGGTCCAGATACGCAGTATTTT. Residues: CSASGSIGPDTQYF.

The gene calls are TRBV5-1 and TRBJ2-2; D remains unclear. Trimming removed 1 base from V and 2 bases from J, with 15 bases in between. The CDR3 loop spans 17 amino acids. Germline V lookup: CDR1 SGHRS, CDR2 YFSETQ. CDR3 DNA: TGCGCCAGCAGCTTGTTCCACGCGAGGTATAACACCGGGGAGCTGTTTTTT. Translation: CASSLFHARYNTGELFF.

This clonotype has just a few counts. The rearrangement joins TRBV20-1 to TRBJ2-5; 9 bases fit TRBD1. Germline CDR1 is DFQATT and CDR2 is SNEGSKA (reference sequence). The CDR3 has 12 residues. V lost 5 bases, J lost 2 bases, and 0 bases stayed unmatched. CDR3 protein: CSAGQGQETQYF. The CDR3 DNA follows: TGCAGTGCTGGACAGGGGCAAGAGACCCAGTACTTC.